This TCR beta chain was sequenced during a study of long-term antiretroviral therapy in people with HIV. Sequencing used immunoSEQ v3.0 at survey level. Data came from immunoSEQ multiplex PCR; TCRdb stores just in-frame clones and leaves some out. This table holds 24,000 or so clones, about 92% found once. The source material was unsorted PBMCs, sampled 7.6 years after starting antiretroviral therapy. The sequence came from a woman between 40 and 55 years old with HIV.

CDR3 region: CASSLGRTGTAETQYF. CDR3 sequence (DNA): TGCGCCAGCAGCTTGGGTAGGACAGGAACGGCGGAGACCCAGTACTTC. The gene calls are TRBV5-1 and TRBJ2-5, with 7 nucleotides matching TRBD1. Germline CDR1 reads SGHRS; CDR2 reads YFSETQ. Trimming cost V 0 bases and J 5 bases; bases outside gene matches: 10. This CDR3 is 16 amino acids long.